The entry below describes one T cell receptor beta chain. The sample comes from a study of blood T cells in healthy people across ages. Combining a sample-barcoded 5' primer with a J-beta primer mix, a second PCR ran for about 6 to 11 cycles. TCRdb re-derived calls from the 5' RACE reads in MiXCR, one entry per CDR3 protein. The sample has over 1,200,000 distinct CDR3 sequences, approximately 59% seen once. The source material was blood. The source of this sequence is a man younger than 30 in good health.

The CDR3 protein is CASSSPTGGQFF. CDR3 nucleotides: TGTGCCAGCAGCTCCCCGACCGGCGGCCAGTTCTTC. This sequence joins TRBV5-8 and TRBJ2-1, with D unclear. This CDR3 spans 12 amino acids. The V and J ends lost 3 bases and 13 bases respectively, with 14 bases between them. Germline V CDR1 and CDR2: SGHTS, YDEGEE. The whole variable domain, remainder taken from reference TRBV5-8 and TRBJ2-1, is EAGVTQSPTHLIKTRGQQATLRCSPISGHTSVYWYQQALGLGLQFLLWYDEGEERNRGNFPPRFSGRQFPNYSSELNVNALELEDSALYLCASSSPTGGQFFGPGTRLTVL.